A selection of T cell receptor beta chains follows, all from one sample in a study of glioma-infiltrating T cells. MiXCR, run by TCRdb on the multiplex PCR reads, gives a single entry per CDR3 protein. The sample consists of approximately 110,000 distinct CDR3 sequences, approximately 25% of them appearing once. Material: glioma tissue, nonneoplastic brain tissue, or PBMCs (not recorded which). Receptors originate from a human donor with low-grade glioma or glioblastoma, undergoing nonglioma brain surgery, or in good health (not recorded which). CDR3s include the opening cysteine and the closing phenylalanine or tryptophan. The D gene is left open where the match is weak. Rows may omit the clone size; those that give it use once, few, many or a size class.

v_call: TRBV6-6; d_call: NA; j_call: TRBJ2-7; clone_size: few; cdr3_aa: CASSYLGGSSYEQYF; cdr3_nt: TGTGCCAGCAGTTACTTAGGTGGGTCATCCTACGAGCAGTACTTC
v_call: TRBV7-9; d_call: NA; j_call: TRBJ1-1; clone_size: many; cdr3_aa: CASSQGGINTEAFF; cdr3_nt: TGTGCCAGCAGCCAGGGCGGCATTAACACTGAAGCTTTCTTT
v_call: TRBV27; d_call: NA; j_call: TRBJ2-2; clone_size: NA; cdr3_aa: CASSLFARTGELFF; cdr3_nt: TGTGCCAGCAGTTTATTCGCTCGCACCGGGGAGCTTTTTTTT
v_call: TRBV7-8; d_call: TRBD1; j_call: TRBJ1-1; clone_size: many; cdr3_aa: CASSPRAGGVSNTEAFF; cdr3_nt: TGTGCCAGCAGCCCCCGGGCAGGGGGCGTAAGTAACACTGAAGCTTTCTTT
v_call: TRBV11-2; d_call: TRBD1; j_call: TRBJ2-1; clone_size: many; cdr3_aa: CASSSLGDRVHEQFF; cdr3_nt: TGTGCCAGCAGCTCCCTAGGGGACAGGGTGCATGAGCAGTTCTTC
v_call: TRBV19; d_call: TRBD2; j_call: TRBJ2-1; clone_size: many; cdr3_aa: CASSILAGGVNYNEQFF; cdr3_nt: TGTGCCAGTAGTATATTAGCGGGAGGGGTTAACTACAATGAGCAGTTCTTC
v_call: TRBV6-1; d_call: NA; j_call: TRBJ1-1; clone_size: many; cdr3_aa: CASSRAGSTEAFF; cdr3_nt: TGTGCCAGCAGTAGGGCAGGGTCCACTGAAGCTTTCTTT
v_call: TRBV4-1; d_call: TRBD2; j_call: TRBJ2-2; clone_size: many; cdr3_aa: CASSQLAGIGTGELFF; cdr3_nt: TGCGCCAGCAGCCAACTAGCGGGAATTGGGACCGGGGAGCTGTTTTTT
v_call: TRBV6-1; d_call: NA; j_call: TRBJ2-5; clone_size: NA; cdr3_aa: CATVPGGCGETQYF; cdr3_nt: TGTGCTACCGTCCCGGGTGGATGTGGGGAGACCCAGTACTTC
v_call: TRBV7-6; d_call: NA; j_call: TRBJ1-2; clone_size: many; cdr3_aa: CASSHLTANYGYTF; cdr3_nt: TGTGCCAGCAGCCATTTAACAGCGAACTATGGCTACACCTTC
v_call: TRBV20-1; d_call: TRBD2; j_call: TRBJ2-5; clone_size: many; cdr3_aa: CSASGLAVSTAQYF; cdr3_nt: TGCAGTGCTAGTGGACTAGCGGTGTCAACGGCCCAGTACTTC
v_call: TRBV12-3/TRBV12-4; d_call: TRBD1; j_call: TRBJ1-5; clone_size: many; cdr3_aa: CASSLRQGEQPQHF; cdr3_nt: TGTGCCAGCAGTCTCAGACAGGGAGAACAGCCCCAGCATTTT
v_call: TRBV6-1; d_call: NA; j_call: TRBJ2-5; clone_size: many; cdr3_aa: CASSREETQYF; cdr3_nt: TGTGCCAGCAGCCGTGAAGAGACCCAGTACTTC
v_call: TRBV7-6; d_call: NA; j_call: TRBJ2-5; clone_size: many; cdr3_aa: CASSLRAETQYF; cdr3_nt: TGTGCCAGCAGCCTCAGAGCGGAGACCCAGTACTTC
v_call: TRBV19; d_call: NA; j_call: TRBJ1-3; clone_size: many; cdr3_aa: CASSRQAGNTIYF; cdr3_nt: TGTGCCAGTAGTCGGCAGGCTGGAAACACCATATATTTT
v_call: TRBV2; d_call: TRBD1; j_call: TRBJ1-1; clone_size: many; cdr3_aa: CASSVTGGLVAFF; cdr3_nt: TGTGCCAGCAGTGTAACAGGGGGGCTCGTAGCTTTCTTT
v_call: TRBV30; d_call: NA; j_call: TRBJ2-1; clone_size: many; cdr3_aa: CAWSSSWEQFF; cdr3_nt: TGTGCCTGGAGTTCAAGTTGGGAGCAGTTCTTC
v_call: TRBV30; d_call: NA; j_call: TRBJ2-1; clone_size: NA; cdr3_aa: CAWSVFDEQFF; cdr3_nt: TGTGCCTGGAGTGTATTTGACGAGCAGTTCTTC
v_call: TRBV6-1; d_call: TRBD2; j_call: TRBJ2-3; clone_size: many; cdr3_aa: CASSEASGWRDTQYF; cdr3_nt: TGTGCCAGCAGTGAGGCTAGCGGATGGAGAGATACGCAGTATTTT
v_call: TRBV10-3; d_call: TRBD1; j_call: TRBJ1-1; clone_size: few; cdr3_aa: CAVTPRDRGTEAFF; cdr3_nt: TGTGCCGTAACGCCGCGGGACAGGGGTACTGAAGCTTTCTTT
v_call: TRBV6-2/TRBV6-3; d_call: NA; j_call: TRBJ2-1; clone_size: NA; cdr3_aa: CASSYGGGNEQFF; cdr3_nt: TGCGCCAGCAGTTACGGTGGGGGAAATGAGCAGTTCTTC
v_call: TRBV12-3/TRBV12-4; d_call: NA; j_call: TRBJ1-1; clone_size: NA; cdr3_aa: CASSFEHPNTEAFF; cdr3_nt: TGTGCCAGCAGTTTCGAACATCCGAACACTGAAGCTTTCTTT
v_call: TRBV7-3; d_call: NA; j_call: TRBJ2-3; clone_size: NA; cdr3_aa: CASSTGAAADTQYF; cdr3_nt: TGTGCCAGCAGCACCGGGGCGGCCGCAGATACACAGTATTTT
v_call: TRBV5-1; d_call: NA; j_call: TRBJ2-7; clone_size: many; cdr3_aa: CASYPTPGSYEQYF; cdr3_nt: TGCGCCAGCTATCCTACTCCGGGAAGTTACGAGCAGTACTTC
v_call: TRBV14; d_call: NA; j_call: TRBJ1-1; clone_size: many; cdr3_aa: CASSQERSRTLNTEAFF; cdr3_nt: TGTGCCAGCAGCCAAGAACGGAGCAGGACTCTCAACACTGAAGCTTTCTTT
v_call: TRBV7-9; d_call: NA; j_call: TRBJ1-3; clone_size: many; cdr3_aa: CASSLVAVEAGNTIYF; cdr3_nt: TGTGCCAGCAGCTTAGTAGCCGTTGAAGCTGGAAACACCATATATTTT
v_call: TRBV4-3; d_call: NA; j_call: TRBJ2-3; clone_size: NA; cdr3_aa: CASSQELIGTDTQYF; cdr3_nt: TGCGCCAGCAGCCAAGAGCTGATCGGCACAGATACGCAGTATTTT
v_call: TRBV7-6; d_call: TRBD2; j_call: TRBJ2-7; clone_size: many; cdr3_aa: CASSARAGGPNEQYF; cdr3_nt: TGTGCCAGCAGCGCTCGGGCGGGAGGGCCTAACGAGCAGTACTTC
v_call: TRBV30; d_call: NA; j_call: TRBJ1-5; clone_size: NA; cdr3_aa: CAWNRNSNQPQHF; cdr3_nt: TGTGCCTGGAATCGGAATAGCAATCAGCCCCAGCATTTT
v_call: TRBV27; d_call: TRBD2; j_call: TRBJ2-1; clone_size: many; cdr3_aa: CASSFLAGEYNEQFF; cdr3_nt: TGTGCCAGCAGTTTTTTAGCGGGAGAATACAATGAGCAGTTCTTC
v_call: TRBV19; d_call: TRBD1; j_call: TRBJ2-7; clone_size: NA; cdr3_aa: CASSSSGTGDYEQYF; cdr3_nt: TGTGCCAGTAGTTCCTCCGGGACAGGGGACTACGAGCAGTACTTC
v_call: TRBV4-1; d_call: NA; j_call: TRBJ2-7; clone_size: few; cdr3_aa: CASSQVQVWSSYEQYF; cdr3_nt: TGCGCCAGCAGCCAAGTCCAAGTCTGGAGCTCCTACGAGCAGTACTTC
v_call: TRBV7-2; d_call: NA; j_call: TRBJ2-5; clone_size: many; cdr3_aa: CASSRGNQETQYF; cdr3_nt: TGTGCCAGCAGCAGGGGAAACCAAGAGACCCAGTACTTC
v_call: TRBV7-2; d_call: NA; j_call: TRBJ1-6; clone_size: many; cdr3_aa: CASSHGQSNNSPLHF; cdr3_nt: TGTGCCAGCAGCCATGGACAGTCGAATAATTCACCCCTCCACTTT
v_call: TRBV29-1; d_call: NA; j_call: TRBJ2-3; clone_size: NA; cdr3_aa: CSYAMASGTDTQYF; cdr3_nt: TGCAGTTACGCTATGGCTAGCGGCACAGATACGCAGTATTTT
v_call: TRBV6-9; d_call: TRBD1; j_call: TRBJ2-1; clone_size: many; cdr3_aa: CASSSPSGGIEFF; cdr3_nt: TGTGCCAGCAGTTCCCCATCAGGGGGCATCGAGTTCTTC
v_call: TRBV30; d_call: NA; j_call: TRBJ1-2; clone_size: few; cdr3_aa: CAWSVGTDVSYTF; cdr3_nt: TGTGCCTGGAGTGTAGGGACCGACGTGAGCTACACCTTC
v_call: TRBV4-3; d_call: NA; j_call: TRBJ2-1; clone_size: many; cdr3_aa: CASSLHFSNYNEQFF; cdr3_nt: TGCGCCAGCTCCTTACATTTCTCTAACTACAATGAGCAGTTCTTC
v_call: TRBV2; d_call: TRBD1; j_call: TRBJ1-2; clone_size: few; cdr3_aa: CASSEGTGVNYGYTF; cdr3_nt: TGTGCCAGCAGTGAAGGGACAGGAGTTAACTATGGCTACACCTTC
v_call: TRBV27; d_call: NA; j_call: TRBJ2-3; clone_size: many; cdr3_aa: CASATGYDTDTQYF; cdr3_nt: TGTGCCAGCGCAACAGGGTATGATACAGATACGCAGTATTTT
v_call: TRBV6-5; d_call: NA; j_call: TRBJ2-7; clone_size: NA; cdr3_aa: CASRTHSARSYEQYF; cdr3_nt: TGTGCCAGCAGAACCCACTCGGCCAGATCCTACGAGCAGTACTTC
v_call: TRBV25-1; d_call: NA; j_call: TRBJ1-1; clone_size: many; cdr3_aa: CASTPGGAGEAFF; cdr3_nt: TGTGCCAGCACCCCCGGGGGGGCCGGCGAGGCTTTCTTT
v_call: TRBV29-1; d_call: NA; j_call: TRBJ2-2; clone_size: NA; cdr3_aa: CSVVRNTGELFF; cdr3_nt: TGCAGCGTTGTCCGGAACACCGGGGAGCTGTTTTTT
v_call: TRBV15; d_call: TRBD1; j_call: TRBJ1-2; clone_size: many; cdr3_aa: CATSREAGTGSYGYTF; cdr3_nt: TGTGCCACCAGCAGAGAAGCTGGGACAGGGAGCTATGGCTACACCTTC
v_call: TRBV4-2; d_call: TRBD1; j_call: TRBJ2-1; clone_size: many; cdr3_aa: CASSQGTGYDEQFF; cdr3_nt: TGTGCCAGCAGCCAAGGGACAGGGTATGATGAGCAGTTCTTC
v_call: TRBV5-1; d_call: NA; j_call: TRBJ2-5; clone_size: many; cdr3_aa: CASSLDSFGETQYF; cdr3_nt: TGCGCCAGCAGCTTGGACTCATTCGGAGAGACCCAGTACTTC
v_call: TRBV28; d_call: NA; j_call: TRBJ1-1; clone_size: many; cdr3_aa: CASSFYVGGVLNTEAFF; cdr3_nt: TGTGCCAGCAGTTTTTATGTAGGGGGGGTTCTGAACACTGAAGCTTTCTTT